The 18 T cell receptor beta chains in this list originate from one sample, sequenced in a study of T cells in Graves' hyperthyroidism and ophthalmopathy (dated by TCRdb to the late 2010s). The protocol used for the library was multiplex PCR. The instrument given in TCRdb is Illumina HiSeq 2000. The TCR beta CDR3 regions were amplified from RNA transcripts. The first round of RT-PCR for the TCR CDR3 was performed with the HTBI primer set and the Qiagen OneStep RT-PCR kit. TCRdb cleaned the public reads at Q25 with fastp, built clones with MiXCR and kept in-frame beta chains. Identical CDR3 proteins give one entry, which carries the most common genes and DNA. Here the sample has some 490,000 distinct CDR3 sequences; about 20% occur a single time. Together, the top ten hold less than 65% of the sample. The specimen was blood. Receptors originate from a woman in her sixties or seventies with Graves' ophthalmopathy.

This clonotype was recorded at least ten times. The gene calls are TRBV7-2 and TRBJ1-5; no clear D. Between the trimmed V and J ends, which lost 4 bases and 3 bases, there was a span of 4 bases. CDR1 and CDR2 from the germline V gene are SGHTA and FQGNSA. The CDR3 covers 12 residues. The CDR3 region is CASSSNNQPQHF. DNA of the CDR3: TGTGCCAGCAGCTCCAACAATCAGCCCCAGCATTTT.

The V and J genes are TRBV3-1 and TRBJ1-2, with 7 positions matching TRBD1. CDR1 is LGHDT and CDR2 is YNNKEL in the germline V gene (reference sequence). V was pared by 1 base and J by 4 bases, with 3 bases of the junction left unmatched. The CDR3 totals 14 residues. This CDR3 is CASSQAGQPYGYTF. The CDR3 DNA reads TGTGCCAGCAGCCAAGCGGGACAGCCCTATGGCTACACCTTC.

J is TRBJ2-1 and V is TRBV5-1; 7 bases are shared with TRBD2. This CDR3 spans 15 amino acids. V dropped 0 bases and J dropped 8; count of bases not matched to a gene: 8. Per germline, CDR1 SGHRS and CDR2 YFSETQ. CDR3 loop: CASSLEVGGPDEQFF. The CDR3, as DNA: TGCGCCAGCAGCTTGGAAGTGGGAGGGCCGGATGAGCAGTTCTTC.

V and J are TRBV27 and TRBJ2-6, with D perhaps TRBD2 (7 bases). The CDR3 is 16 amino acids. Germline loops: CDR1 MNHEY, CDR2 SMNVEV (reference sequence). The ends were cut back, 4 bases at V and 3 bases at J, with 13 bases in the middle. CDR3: CASSYREGVGANVLTF. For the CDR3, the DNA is TGTGCCAGCAGTTACAGGGAGGGGGTTGGGGCCAACGTCCTGACTTTC.

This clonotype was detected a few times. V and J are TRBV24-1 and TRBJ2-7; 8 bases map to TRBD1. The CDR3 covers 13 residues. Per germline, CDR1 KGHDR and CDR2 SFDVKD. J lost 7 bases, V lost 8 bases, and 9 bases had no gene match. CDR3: CATILRTGREQYF. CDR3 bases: TGTGCCACCATCCTACGGACAGGGAGAGAGCAGTACTTC.

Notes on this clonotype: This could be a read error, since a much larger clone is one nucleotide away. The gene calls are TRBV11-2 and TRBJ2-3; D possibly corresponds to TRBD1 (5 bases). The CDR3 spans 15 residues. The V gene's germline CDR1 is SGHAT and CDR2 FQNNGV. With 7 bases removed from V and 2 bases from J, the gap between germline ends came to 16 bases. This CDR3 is CASIKKAGSTDTQYF. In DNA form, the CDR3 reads TGTGCCAGCATCAAAAAAGCAGGGTCCACAGATACGCAGTATTTT.

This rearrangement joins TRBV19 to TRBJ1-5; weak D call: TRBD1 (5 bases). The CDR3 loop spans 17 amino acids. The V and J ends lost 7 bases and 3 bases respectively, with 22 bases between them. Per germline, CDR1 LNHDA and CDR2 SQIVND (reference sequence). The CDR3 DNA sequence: TGTGCCAGTACGTGGAGGGACCGCTCCTCACACAATCAGCCCCAGCATTTT. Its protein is CASTWRDRSSHNQPQHF.

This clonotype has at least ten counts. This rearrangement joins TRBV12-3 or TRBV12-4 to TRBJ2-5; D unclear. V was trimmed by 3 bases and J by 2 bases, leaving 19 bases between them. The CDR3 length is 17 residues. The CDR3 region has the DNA TGTGCCAGCAGTTTCGGGTGGATGGATTTTGGGCAAGAGACCCAGTACTTC. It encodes CASSFGWMDFGQETQYF.

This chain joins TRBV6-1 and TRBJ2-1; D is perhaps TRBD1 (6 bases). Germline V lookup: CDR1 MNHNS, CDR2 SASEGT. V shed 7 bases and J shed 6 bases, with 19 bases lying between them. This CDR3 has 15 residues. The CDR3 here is CASNPRGNLRNEQFF. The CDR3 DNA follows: TGTGCCAGCAACCCCAGGGGAAACCTACGCAATGAGCAGTTCTTC.

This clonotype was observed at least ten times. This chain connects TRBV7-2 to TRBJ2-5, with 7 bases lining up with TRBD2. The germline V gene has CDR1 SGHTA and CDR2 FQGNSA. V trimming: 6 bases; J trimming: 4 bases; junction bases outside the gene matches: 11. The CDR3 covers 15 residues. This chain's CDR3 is CASSSIAGLGETQYF. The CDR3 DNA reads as TGTGCCAGCAGTTCAATAGCGGGTTTGGGAGAGACCCAGTACTTC.

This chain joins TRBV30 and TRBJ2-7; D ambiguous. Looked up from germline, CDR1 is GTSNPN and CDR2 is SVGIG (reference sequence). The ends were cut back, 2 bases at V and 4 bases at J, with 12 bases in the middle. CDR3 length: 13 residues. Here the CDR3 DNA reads TGTGCCTGGAGTCCCTTTGCGGTGTACGAGCAGTACTTC. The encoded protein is CAWSPFAVYEQYF.

In DNA, the CDR3 is TGTGCCAGCAGTGACTCTGGCAGGGCCTCCTACGAGCAGTACTTC. It codes for CASSDSGRASYEQYF. The chain employs TRBV6-4 and TRBJ2-7; TRBD1 is a possible D gene (5 bases). The CDR3 is made up of 15 amino acids. V was shortened by 0 bases and J by 0 bases, with 9 bases between the two germline ends. Germline values: CDR1 MRHNA, CDR2 SNTAGT.

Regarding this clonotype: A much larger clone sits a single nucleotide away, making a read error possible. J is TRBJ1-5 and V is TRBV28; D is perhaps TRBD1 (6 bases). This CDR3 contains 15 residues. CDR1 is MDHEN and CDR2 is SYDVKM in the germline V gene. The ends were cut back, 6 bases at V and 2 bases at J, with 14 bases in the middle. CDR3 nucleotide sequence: TGTGCCAGCAGCATGGCCAGGGGAGGCAATCAGCCCCAGCATTTT. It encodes CASSMARGGNQPQHF.

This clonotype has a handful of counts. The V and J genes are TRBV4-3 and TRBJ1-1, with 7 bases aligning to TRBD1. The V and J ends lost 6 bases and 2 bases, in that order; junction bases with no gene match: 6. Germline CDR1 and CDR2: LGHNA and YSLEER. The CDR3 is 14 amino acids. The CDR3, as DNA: TGCGCCAGCAGACCGACAGGGATCAACACTGAAGCTTTCTTT. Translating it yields CASRPTGINTEAFF.

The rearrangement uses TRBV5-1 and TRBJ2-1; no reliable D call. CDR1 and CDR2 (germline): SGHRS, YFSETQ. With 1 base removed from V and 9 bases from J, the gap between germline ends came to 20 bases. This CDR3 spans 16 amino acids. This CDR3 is CASSLLANPELGEQFF. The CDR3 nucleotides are TGCGCCAGCAGCTTGTTGGCGAACCCCGAGTTGGGTGAGCAGTTCTTC.

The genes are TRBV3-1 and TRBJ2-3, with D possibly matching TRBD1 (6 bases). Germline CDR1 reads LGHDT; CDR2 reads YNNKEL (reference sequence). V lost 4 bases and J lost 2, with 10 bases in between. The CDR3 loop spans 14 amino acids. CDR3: CASSPWDNTDTQYF. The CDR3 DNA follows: TGTGCCAGCAGCCCCTGGGACAACACAGATACGCAGTATTTT.

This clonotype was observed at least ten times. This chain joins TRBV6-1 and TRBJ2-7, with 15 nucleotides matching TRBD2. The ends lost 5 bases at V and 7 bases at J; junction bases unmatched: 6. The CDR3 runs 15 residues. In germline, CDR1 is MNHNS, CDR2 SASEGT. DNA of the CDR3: TGTGCCAGCAGTTTCGGACTAGCGGGAGGGCTAGAGCAGTACTTC. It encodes CASSFGLAGGLEQYF.

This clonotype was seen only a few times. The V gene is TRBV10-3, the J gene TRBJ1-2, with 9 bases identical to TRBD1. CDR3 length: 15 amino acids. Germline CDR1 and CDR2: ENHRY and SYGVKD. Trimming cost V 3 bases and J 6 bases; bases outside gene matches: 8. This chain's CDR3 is CAISESQGARNGYTF. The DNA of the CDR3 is TGTGCCATCAGTGAATCACAGGGGGCGCGGAATGGCTACACCTTC.